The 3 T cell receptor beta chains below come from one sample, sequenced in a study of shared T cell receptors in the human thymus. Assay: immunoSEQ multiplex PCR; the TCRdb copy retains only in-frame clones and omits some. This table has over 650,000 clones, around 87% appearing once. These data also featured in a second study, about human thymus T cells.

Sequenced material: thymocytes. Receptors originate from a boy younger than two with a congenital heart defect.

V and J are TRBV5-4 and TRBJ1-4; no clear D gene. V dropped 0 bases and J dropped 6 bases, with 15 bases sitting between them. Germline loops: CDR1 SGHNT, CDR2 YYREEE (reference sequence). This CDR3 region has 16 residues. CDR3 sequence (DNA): TGTGCCAGCAGCTTGGCCGGCTACCGCGGGGATGAAAAACTGTTTTTT. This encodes CASSLAGYRGDEKLFF.

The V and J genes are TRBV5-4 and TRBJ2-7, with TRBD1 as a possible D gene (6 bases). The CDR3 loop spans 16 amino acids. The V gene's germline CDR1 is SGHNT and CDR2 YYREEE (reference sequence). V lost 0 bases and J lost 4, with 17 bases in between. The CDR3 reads CASSLDSPGVGYEQYF. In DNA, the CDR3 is TGTGCCAGCAGCTTGGATTCTCCAGGGGTGGGGTACGAGCAGTACTTC. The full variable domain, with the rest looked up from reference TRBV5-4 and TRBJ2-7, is ETGVTQSPTHLIKTRGQQVTLRCSSQSGHNTVSWYQQALGQGPQFIFQYYREEENGRGNFPPRFSGLQFPNYSSELNVNALELDDSALYLCASSLDSPGVGYEQYFGPGTRLTVT.

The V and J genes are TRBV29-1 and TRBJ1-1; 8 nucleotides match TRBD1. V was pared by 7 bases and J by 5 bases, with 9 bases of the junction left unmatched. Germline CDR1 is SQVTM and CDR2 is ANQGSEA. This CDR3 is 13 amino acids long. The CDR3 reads CSALQDRETEAFF. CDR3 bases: TGCAGCGCGCTGCAGGACAGGGAGACTGAAGCTTTCTTT. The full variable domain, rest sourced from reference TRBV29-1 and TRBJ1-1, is SAVISQKPSRDICQRGTSLTIQCQVDSQVTMMFWYRQQPGQSLTLIATANQGSEATYESGFVIDKFPISRPNLTFSTLTVSNMSPEDSSIYLCSALQDRETEAFFGQGTRLTVV.